A single sample is the source of the 7 T cell receptor beta chains below, sequenced in a study of regulatory T cells in long-lasting Graves disease. Arm-PCR of CDR3 regions and iRepertoire HTBI primers were used to build TCR beta libraries. TCRdb reprocessed the multiplex PCR reads with MiXCR, giving one entry per CDR3 protein. The sample holds about 430,000 distinct CDR3 sequences, 21% seen once. Time point: persistent/refractory GD, antithyroid drugs over 5 years with positive TRAb. TCR sequences were obtained from RNA taken from PBMCs. This sample comprised peripheral blood mononuclear cells (PBMCs), obtained when the disease was refractory, from a patient treated with antithyroid drugs. The origin of the receptors is a female donor with Graves disease.

Concerning this clonotype: Just one base apart from a much larger clone, this may be a read error. V and J are TRBV11-2 and TRBJ2-7; 7 nucleotides match TRBD1. V dropped 4 bases and J dropped 3; count of bases not matched to a gene: 9. There are 15 residues in the CDR3. Looked up from germline, CDR1 is SGHAT and CDR2 is FQNNGV. The CDR3 here is CASSSSRRDSYEQYF. In DNA, the CDR3 is TGTGCCAGCAGCTCTAGTCGTCGGGACAGCTACGAGCAGTACTTC.

The chain recombines TRBV5-1 with TRBJ1-5; D unclear. With 0 bases removed from V and 0 bases from J, the gap between germline ends came to 13 bases. The CDR3 is made up of 17 amino acids. Germline V gene sequence: CDR1 SGHRS, CDR2 YFSETQ. CDR3 sequence reads: CASSLVAPSNSNQPQHF. The CDR3 DNA reads as TGCGCCAGCAGCTTGGTCGCCCCAAGTAATAGCAATCAGCCCCAGCATTTT.

Of note for this clonotype: A read error may explain this, as a much larger clone is one base away. The chain combines TRBV2 with TRBJ2-1; the match to TRBD2 covers 10 bases. This CDR3 is 15 amino acids long. Trimming cost V 0 bases and J 8 bases; bases outside gene matches: 4. Germline CDR1 is SNHLY and CDR2 is FYNNEI. The CDR3 DNA reads TGTGCCAGCAGTGAAGCTAGCGGGAGGTACGATGAGCAGTTCTTC. Translated: CASSEASGRYDEQFF.

The chain has TRBV3-1 and TRBJ2-7; D might be TRBD2 (6 bases). Per germline, CDR1 LGHDT and CDR2 YNNKEL (reference sequence). This CDR3 is 13 amino acids long. Trimming took 4 bases from V and 7 from J, leaving 14 bases between them. CDR3 DNA: TGTGCCAGCAGCCTGGAGGGAGAACAGGAGCAGTACTTC. This codes for CASSLEGEQEQYF.

This clonotype was counted between two and nine times. The chain joins TRBV11-2 to TRBJ2-7; D unclear. Per germline, CDR1 SGHAT and CDR2 FQNNGV. The CDR3 extends over 11 amino acids. V lost 4 bases to trimming and J lost 5 bases, with 6 bases between them. CDR3 loop: CASSYLDEQYF. CDR3 in DNA: TGTGCCAGCAGCTATCTGGACGAGCAGTACTTC. Based on the CDR3 plus reference TRBV11-2 and TRBJ2-7, the full variable domain is EAGVAQSPRYKIIEKRQSVAFWCNPISGHATLYWYQQILGQGPKLLIQFQNNGVVDDSQLPKDRFSAERLKGVDSTLKIQPAKLEDSAVYLCASSYLDEQYFGPGTRLTVT.

This clonotype was picked up a small number of times. The CDR3 coding sequence is TGTGCCATCAGCCGGGACAAGGGGCTTCTCTCGGAGCTGTTTTTT. Its translation is CAISRDKGLLSELFF. V gene TRBV10-3 combines with J gene TRBJ2-2, with D possibly TRBD1 on 6 matching bases. The CDR3 spans 15 residues. Germline V CDR1 and CDR2: ENHRY, SYGVKD. The V end lost 6 bases, the J end lost 10 bases, and 21 bases lay between the germline ends.

This clonotype showed up many times. V gene TRBV15 combines with J gene TRBJ1-6; 8 bases are a match to TRBD1. This CDR3 spans 17 amino acids. CDR1 and CDR2 from the germline V gene are LNHNV and YYDKDF (reference sequence). V shed 0 bases, J shed 2 bases, and the junction held 3 bases outside the gene matches. CDR3 residues: CATSRDSRGPYNSPLHF. The CDR3 DNA reads as TGTGCCACCAGCAGAGATAGCAGGGGGCCCTATAATTCACCCCTCCACTTT.